This TCR beta chain was sequenced during a study of blood T cell repertoires in COVID-19. In the study overall: Acute and convalescent COVID-19 specimens originated in the United States, Italy and Spain. T cells, B-cell-depleted T cells, or PBMCs supplied cDNA or gDNA.

Per the original data handling: How many nucleated cells were present was estimated from reference gene primer amplification. Profiling relied on immunoSEQ multiplex PCR, and the TCRdb table lists in-frame clones only, not all of them. From that table come the V and J calls and clone size; the DNA was used to work out D and trimming. The profile covers some 110,000 clones, with approximately 90% appearing a single time and 6.5% to 8.5% taken by the ten largest. The CDR3 length is 12 residues. The germline CDR1 and CDR2 sequences are MNHEY and SVGAGI. The V end was cut by 4 bases, the J end by 5 bases, with 8 bases between.

The chain links TRBV6-5 to TRBJ1-1; the D gene is possibly TRBD1 (6 bases). Sequenced input: peripheral blood. The TCR sequence derives from a human donor in a cohort sampled during active COVID-19. The CDR3 coding sequence is TGTGCCAGCAGTTCGCAGGGGACTGAAGCTTTCTTT. Translated: CASSSQGTEAFF.